This TCR beta chain is from a study of T cells in Graves' hyperthyroidism and ophthalmopathy. Thyroid ultrasound and orbital computed tomography, with clinical symptoms and serum thyroxine and TRAb, informed diagnoses. This clonotype was picked up many times. TCR beta CDR3 region amplification was performed from RNA transcripts. The TCR CDR3 first-round RT-PCR relied on the HTBI primer set. TCRdb independently ran MiXCR on the multiplex PCR reads; one entry per CDR3 protein. The table records about 350,000 distinct CDR3 sequences, around a sixth of them present only once. CDR1 and CDR2 from the germline V gene are LGHNA and YSLEER. The CDR3 extends over 15 amino acids. V shed 3 bases and J 2 bases; nucleotides not matched to a gene: 7.

Sequenced input: blood. The TCR sequence derives from a woman aged 40 to 55 with Graves' ophthalmopathy. The chain couples TRBV4-3 to TRBJ2-7; 7 bases line up with TRBD2. CDR3 region: CASSQELARAYEQYF. CDR3 DNA: TGCGCCAGCAGCCAGGAACTAGCGCGGGCCTACGAGCAGTACTTC.